This TCR beta chain was profiled in a study of technical replicates of blood from a few donors. Germline V gene lookup returns CDR1 SNHLY and CDR2 FYNNEI. V shed 6 bases and J shed 2 bases, with 11 bases lying between them. CDR3 length: 14 amino acids. Using immunoSEQ multiplex PCR, the repertoire was profiled, and TCRdb retains in-frame clones only, with some absent. The repertoire includes approximately 65,000 clones, approximately 83% of them detected once, and 4% to 5.5% sits in the top ten. This receptor was identified in a human donor in good health. Some clones in this sample may be carry-over from other donors' samples. The V gene is TRBV2, the J gene TRBJ2-4; D is perhaps TRBD1 (5 bases). The sequencing input was PBMCs. This CDR3 reads CASSTQGSKNIQYF. The CDR3 nucleotides read TGTGCCAGCAGCACCCAGGGCTCCAAAAACATTCAGTACTTC.